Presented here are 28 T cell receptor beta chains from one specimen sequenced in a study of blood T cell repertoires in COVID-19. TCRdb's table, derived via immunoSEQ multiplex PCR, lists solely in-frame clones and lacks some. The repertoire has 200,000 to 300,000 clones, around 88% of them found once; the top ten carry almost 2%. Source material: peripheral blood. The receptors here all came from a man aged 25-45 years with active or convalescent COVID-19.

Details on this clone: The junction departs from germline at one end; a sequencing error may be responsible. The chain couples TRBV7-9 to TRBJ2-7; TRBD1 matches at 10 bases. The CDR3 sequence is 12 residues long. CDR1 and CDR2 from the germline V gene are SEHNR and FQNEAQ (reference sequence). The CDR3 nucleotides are TGTGCCAGCAGCCCCCGGGACAGGGGTTATCACTTC. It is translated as CASSPRDRGYHF.

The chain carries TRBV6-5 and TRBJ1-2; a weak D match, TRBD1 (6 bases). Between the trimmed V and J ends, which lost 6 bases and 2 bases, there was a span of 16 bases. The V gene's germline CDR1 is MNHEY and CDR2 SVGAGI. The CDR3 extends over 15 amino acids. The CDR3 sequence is CASSALGTRNYGYTF. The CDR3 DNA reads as TGTGCCAGCAGCGCTCTCGGGACAAGAAACTATGGCTACACCTTC.

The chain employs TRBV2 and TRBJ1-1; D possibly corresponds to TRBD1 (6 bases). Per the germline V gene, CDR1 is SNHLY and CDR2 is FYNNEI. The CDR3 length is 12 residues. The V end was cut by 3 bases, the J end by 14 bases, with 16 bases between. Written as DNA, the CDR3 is TGTGCCAGCAGTGATAGGACAGCTGCTTGGTTCTTT. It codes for CASSDRTAAWFF.

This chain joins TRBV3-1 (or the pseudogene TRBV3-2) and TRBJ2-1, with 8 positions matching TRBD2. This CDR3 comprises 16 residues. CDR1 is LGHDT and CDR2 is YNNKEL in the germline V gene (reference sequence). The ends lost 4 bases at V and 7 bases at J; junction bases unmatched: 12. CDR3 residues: CASSPRRLAIRNEQFF. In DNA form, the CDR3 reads TGTGCCAGCAGCCCCAGGAGACTAGCGATTAGGAATGAGCAGTTCTTC.

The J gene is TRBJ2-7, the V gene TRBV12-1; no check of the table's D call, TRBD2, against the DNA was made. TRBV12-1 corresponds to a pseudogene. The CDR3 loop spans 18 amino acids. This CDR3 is CATAPVPGLAGLSNEQYF. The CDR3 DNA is TGTGCCACCGCGCCGGTCCCGGGACTAGCGGGGCTTAGCAACGAGCAGTACTTC.

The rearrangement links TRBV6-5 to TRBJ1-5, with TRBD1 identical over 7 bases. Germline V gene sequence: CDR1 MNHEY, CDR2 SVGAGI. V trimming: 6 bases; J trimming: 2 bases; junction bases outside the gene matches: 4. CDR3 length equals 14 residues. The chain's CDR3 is CASRKTGRNQPQHF. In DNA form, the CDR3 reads TGTGCCAGCAGGAAGACAGGGCGCAATCAGCCCCAGCATTTT.

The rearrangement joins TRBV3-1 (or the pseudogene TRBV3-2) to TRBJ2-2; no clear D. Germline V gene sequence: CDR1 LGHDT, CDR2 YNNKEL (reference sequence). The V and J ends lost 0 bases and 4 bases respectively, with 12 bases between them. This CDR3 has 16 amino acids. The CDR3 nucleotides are TGTGCCAGCAGCCAAGATCCTTTGACACTCACCGGGGAGCTGTTTTTT. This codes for CASSQDPLTLTGELFF.

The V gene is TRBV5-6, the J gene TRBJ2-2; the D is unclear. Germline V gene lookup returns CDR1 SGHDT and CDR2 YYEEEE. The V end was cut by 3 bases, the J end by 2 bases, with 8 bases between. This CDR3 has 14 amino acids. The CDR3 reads CASSYRQNTGELFF. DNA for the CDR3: TGTGCCAGCAGCTATAGACAAAACACCGGGGAGCTGTTTTTT. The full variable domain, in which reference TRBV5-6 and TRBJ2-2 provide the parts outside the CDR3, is DAGVTQSPTHLIKTRGQQVTLRCSPKSGHDTVSWYQQALGQGPQFIFQYYEEEERQRGNFPDRFSGHQFPNYSSELNVNALLLGDSALYLCASSYRQNTGELFFGEGSRLTVL.

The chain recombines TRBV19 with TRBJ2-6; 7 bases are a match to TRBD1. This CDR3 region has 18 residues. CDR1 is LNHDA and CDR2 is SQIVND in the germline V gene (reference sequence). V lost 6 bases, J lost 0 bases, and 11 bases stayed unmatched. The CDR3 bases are TGTGCCAGTAGCCCGGACCGGGACAGATCCTCTGGGGCCAACGTCCTGACTTTC. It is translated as CASSPDRDRSSGANVLTF.

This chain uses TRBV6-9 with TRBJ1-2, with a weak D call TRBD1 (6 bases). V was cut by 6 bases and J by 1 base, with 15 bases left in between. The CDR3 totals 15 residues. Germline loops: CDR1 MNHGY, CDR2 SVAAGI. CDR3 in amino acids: CASSLPTGDNYGYTF. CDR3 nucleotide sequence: TGTGCCAGCAGCCTTCCGACAGGAGATAACTATGGCTACACCTTC.

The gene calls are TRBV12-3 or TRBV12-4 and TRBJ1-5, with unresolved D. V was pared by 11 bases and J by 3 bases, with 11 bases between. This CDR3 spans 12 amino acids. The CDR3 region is CASTEFNQPQHF. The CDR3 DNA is TGTGCCTCAACAGAATTCAATCAGCCCCAGCATTTT.

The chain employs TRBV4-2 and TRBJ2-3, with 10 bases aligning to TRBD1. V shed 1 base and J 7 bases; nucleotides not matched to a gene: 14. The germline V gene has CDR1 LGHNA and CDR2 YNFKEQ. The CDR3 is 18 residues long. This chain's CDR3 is CASSQVPPTGGVIYTQYF. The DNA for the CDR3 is TGTGCCAGCAGCCAAGTTCCTCCGACAGGGGGCGTAATATATACGCAGTATTTT.

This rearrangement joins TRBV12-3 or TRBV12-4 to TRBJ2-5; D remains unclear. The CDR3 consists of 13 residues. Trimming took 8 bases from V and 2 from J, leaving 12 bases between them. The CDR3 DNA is TGTGCCAGCGCCAAAAACCTACAAGAGACCCAGTACTTC. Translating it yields CASAKNLQETQYF.

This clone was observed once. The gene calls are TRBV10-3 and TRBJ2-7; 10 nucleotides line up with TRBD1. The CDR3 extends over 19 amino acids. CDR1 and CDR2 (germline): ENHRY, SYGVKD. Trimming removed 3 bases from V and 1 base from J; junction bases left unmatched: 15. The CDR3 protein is CAISEHGQGVRYASYEQYF. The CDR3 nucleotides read TGTGCCATCAGTGAACATGGACAGGGGGTCCGCTACGCTTCCTACGAGCAGTACTTC.

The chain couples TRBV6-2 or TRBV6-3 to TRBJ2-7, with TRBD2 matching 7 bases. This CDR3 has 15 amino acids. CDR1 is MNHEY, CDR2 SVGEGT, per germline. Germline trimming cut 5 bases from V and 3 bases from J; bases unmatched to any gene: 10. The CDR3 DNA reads TGTGCCAGCAGTCCCGGGGGAGGGCTTTTCTACGAGCAGTACTTC. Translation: CASSPGGGLFYEQYF.

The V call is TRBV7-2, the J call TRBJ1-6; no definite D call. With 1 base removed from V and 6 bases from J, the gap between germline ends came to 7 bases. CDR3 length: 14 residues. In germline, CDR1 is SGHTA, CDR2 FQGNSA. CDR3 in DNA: TGTGCCAGCAGCTTAGAAGGGAGTAATTCACCCCTCCACTTT. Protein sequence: CASSLEGSNSPLHF.

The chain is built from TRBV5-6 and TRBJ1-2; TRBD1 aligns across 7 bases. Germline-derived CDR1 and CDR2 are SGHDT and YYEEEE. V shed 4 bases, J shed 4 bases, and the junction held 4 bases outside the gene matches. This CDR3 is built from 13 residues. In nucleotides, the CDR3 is TGTGCCAGCAGCCGACAGGGCGGCTATGGCTACACCTTC. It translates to CASSRQGGYGYTF. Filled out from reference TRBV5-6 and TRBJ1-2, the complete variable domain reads DAGVTQSPTHLIKTRGQQVTLRCSPKSGHDTVSWYQQALGQGPQFIFQYYEEEERQRGNFPDRFSGHQFPNYSSELNVNALLLGDSALYLCASSRQGGYGYTFGSGTRLTVV.

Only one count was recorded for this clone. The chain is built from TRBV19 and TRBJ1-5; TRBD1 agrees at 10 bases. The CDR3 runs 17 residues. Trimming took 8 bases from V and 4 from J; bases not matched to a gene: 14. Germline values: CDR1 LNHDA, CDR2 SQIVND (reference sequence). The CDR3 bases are TGTGCCAGTCGCGCTGAGACCGGGACAGGGGAAAATCAGCCCCAGCATTTT. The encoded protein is CASRAETGTGENQPQHF.

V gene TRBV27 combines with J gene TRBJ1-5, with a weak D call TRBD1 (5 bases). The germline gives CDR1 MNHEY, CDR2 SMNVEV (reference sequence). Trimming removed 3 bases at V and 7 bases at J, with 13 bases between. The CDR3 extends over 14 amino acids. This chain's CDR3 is CASSFAIGGQPQHF. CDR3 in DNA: TGTGCCAGCAGTTTCGCCATCGGGGGACAGCCCCAGCATTTT.

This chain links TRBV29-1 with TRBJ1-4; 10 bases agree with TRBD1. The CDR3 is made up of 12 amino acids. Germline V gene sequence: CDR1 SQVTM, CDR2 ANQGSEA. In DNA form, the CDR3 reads TGCGCCACCGGGACAGGGGCTGAAAAACTGTTTTTT. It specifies CATGTGAEKLFF.

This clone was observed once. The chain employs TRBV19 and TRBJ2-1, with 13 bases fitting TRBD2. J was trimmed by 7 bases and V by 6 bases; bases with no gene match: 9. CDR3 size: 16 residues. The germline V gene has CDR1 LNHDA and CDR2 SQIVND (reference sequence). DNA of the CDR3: TGTGCCAGTAGAGATACTAGCGGGGGGGCTCGGAATGAGCAGTTCTTC. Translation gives CASRDTSGGARNEQFF.

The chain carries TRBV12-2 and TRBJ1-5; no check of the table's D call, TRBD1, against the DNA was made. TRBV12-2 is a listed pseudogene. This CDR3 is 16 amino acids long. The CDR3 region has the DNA TGTGCAAGTCGCTTATATCCGGGACAGCTCGATCAGCCCCAGCATTTT. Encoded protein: CASRLYPGQLDQPQHF.

CDR3 loop: CATSDSQGWQETQYF. The CDR3 DNA reads TGTGCCACCAGTGATTCCCAGGGTTGGCAAGAGACCCAGTACTTC. The chain joins TRBV24-1 to TRBJ2-5, with D tentatively TRBD1 (5 bases). Between the trimmed V and J ends, which lost 2 bases and 2 bases, there was a span of 11 bases. This CDR3 comprises 15 residues. From germline, CDR1 is KGHDR and CDR2 SFDVKD.

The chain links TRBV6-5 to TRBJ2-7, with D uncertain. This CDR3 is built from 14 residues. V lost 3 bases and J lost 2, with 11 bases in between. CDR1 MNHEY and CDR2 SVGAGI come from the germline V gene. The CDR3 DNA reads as TGTGCCAGCAGTTATAATCTCCTAACCTACGAGCAGTACTTC. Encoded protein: CASSYNLLTYEQYF.

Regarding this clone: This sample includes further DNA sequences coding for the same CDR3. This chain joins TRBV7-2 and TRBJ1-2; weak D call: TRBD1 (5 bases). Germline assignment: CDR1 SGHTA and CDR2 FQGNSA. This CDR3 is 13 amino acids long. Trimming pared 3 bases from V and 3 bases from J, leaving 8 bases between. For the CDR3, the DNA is TGTGCCAGCAGCTTCGGAGGGGACTATGGCTACACCTTC. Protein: CASSFGGDYGYTF.

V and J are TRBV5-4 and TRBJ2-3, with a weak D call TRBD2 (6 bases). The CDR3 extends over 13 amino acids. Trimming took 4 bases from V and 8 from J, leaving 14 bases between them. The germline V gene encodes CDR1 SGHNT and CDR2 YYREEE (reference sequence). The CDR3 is CASSRTGDATQYF. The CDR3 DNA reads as TGTGCCAGCAGCCGAACGGGGGATGCTACGCAGTATTTT.

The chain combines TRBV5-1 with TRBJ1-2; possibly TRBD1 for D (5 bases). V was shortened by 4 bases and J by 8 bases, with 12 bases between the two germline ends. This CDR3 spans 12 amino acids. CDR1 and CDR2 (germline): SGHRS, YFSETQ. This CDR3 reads CASSNAGRGYTF. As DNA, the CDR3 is TGCGCCAGCAGCAATGCAGGGCGCGGCTACACCTTC.

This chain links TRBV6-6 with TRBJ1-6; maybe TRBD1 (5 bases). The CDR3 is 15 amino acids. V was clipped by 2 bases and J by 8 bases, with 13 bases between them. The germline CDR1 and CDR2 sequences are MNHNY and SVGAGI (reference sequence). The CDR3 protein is CASSYDSRQYSPLHF. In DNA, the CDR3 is TGTGCCAGCAGTTACGACTCCCGACAGTATTCACCCCTCCACTTT.